This T cell receptor (beta chain) stems from a study of blood T cell repertoires in COVID-19. Background on the study: Specimens from acute and convalescent COVID-19 originated in the United States, Italy and Spain. PBMCs, B-cell-depleted T cells, or T cells were the source of the cDNA or gDNA that made up the material.

The repertoire was sequenced with immunoSEQ multiplex PCR; TCRdb's copy has only in-frame clones and lacks some. The sample includes about 390,000 clones, about 87% seen only once; the top ten take about 2.1%. The Seattle patients joined while their infection was active and were tracked longitudinally afterward. Per the germline V gene, CDR1 is LGHNA and CDR2 is YNFKEQ. This CDR3 is 15 amino acids long. Trimming removed 3 bases at V and 6 bases at J, with 18 bases between. The specimen was peripheral blood. The receptor's source is an older woman with COVID-19, enrolled during active disease. V is TRBV4-2 and J is TRBJ2-7; D may be TRBD2 (6 bases). CDR3 nucleotides: TGTGCCAGCAGCCAGAGGGGCCAGGGAGGCAGCGAGCAGTACTTC. Residues: CASSQRGQGGSEQYF.